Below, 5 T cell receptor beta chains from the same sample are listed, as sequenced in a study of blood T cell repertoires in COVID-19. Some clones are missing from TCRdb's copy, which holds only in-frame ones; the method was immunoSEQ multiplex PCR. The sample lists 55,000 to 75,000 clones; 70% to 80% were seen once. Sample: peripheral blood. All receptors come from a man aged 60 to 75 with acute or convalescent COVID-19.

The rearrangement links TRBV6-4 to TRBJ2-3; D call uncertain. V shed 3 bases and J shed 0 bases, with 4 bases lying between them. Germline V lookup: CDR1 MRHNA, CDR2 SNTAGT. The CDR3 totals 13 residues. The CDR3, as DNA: TGTGCCAGCAGTGAGGAGAGCACAGATACGCAGTATTTT. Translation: CASSEESTDTQYF.

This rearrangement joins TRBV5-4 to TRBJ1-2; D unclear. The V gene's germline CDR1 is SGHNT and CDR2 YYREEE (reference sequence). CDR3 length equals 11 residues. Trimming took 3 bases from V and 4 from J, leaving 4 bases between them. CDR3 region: CASSWAYGYTF. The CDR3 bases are TGTGCCAGCAGCTGGGCCTATGGCTACACCTTC.

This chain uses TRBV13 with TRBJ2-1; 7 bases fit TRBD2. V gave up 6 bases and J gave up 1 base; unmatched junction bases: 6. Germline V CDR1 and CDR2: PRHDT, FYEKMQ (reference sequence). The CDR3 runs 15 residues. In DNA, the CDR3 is TGTGCCAGCAGGAGAGCGGGAAGGTCCTACAATGAGCAGTTCTTC. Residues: CASRRAGRSYNEQFF.

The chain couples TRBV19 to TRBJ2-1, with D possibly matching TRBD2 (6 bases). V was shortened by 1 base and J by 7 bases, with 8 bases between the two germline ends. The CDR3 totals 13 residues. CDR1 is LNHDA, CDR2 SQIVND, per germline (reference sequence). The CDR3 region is CASSIGGENEQFF. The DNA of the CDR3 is TGTGCCAGTAGTATAGGCGGGGAAAATGAGCAGTTCTTC.

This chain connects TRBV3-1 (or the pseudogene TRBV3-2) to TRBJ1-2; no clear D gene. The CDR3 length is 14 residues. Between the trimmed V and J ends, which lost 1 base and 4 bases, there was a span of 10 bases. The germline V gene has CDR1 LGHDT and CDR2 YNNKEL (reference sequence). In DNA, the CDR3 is TGTGCCAGCAGCCAAGTAGCCAACCTCTATGGCTACACCTTC. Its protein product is CASSQVANLYGYTF.